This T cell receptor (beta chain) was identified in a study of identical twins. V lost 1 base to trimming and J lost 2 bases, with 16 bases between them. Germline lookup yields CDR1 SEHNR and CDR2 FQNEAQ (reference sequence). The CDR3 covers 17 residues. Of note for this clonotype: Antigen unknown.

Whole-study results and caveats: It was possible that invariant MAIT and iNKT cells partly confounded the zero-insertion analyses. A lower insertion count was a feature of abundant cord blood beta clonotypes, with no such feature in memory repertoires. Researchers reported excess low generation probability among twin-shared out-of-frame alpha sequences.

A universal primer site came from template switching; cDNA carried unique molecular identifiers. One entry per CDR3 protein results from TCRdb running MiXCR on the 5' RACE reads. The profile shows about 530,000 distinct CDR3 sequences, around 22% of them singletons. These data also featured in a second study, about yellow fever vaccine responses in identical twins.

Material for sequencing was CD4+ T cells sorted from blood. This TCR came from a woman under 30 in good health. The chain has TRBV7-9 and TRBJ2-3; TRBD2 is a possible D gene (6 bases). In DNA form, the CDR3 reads TGTGCCAGCAGCTTAGTCAGCCTAGCGCTGTTCACAGATACGCAGTATTTT. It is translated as CASSLVSLALFTDTQYF.